The clone carrying this T cell receptor (beta chain) was detected only once. The sample originates from a study of blood T cell repertoires in COVID-19. Study context: The analysed material was cDNA or gDNA that came from T cells, B-cell-depleted T cells, or PBMCs.

Profiling relied on immunoSEQ multiplex PCR, and the TCRdb table lists in-frame clones only, not all of them. The sample includes around 78,000 clones, 88% seen only once; the top ten take 5% to 6.5%. This CDR3 comprises 16 residues. Trimming took off 2 bases at V and 0 bases at J, with 11 bases between the two ends. The germline V gene has CDR1 MGHRA and CDR2 YSYEKL. The sequencing input was peripheral blood. The V gene is TRBV4-1, the J gene TRBJ2-4; the D gene is possibly TRBD2 (6 bases). The origin of this receptor is a man aged 50 to 59 with active COVID-19. CDR3 DNA sequence: TGCGCCAGCAGCCAAACCCCGGGACTAGCCAAAAACATTCAGTACTTC. This encodes CASSQTPGLAKNIQYF.